This TCR beta chain comes out of a study of T cell responses to AZD1222 COVID-19 vaccine. Whole-study results and caveats: Clonal diversity may have been underestimated, and the donors were mostly white British, with more females than males.

As concerns this clone: Its antigen remains unknown.

The CDR3 totals 16 residues. V lost 1 base and J 4 bases, leaving 14 bases between the germline ends. Looked up from germline, CDR1 is LNHNV and CDR2 is YYDKDF (reference sequence). The protocol was immunoSEQ multiplex PCR, while the TCRdb copy is restricted to in-frame clones and leaves out a portion. This table has about 120,000 clones, less than 95% appearing once. The chain is built from TRBV15 and TRBJ2-1, with D perhaps matching TRBD2 (5 bases). This TCR was recovered from an adult in good health. The sequenced sample was peripheral blood, obtained on day 0 of AZD1222 vaccination. The CDR3 sequence: CATSRAPLEDYNEQFF. The CDR3 region has the DNA TGTGCCACCAGCAGAGCTCCACTAGAGGATTACAATGAGCAGTTCTTC.